A single sample is the source of the 2 T cell receptor beta chains below, sequenced in a study of somatic mutations in cytotoxic T cells in rheumatoid arthritis. Here immunoSEQ multiplex PCR was the method, and the copy in TCRdb shows in-frame clones only, minus some. This table has approximately 17,000 clones, more than 60% appearing once. Sequenced: CD8+ T cells sorted from blood. Receptors originate from an adult with rheumatoid arthritis.

V is TRBV30 and J is TRBJ1-5; D uncertain. CDR3 length: 14 residues. The V and J ends lost 0 bases and 8 bases respectively, with 14 bases between them. CDR1 GTSNPN and CDR2 SVGIG come from the germline V gene (reference sequence). The DNA for the CDR3 is TGTGCCTGGAGTGTACCCCCGCTGTTGGAGCCCCAGCATTTT. It codes for CAWSVPPLLEPQHF.

The J gene is TRBJ2-7, the V gene TRBV5-1; weak D call: TRBD1 (5 bases). The germline CDR1 and CDR2 sequences are SGHRS and YFSETQ. The V gene lost 4 bases and the J gene lost 5 bases, with 16 bases spanning the gap. The CDR3 consists of 14 residues. CDR3 sequence: CASSTEDIRDEQYF. For the CDR3, the DNA is TGCGCCAGCAGCACCGAGGACATTCGGGACGAGCAGTACTTC.